The clone carrying this T cell receptor beta chain was detected many times. What it binds is not known. Each CDR3 protein is one row after TCRdb ran MiXCR on the 5' RACE reads. The sample records more than 350,000 distinct CDR3 sequences, roughly 20% being singletons. These data come from a study of T-cell memory formation after mild COVID-19. Study-level findings and limits: Second-wave clones with a day 37 peak had unconfirmed SARS-CoV-2 specificity. Prior to infection, memory already included some responding clones, suggesting cross-reactive memory joined.

Trimming cost V 3 bases and J 2 bases; bases outside gene matches: 7. The CDR3 covers 15 residues. Germline V gene sequence: CDR1 SGHRS, CDR2 YFSETQ. The sample consisted of PBMCs or a T cell subset sorted from them (not recorded which). The origin of this receptor is an adult woman who had mild COVID-19 (a few samples of this study predate the infection). Cell type and time point are not known. The chain links TRBV5-1 to TRBJ2-7; TRBD1 aligns across 8 bases. Written as DNA, the CDR3 is TGCGCCAGCAGCTCACCTCCGACAGGGGCCTACGAGCAGTACTTC. It specifies CASSSPPTGAYEQYF.